The clone carrying this T cell receptor (beta chain) was picked up many times. The sample is drawn from a study of T cells in Graves' hyperthyroidism and ophthalmopathy. Amplified TCR beta CDR3 regions derived from RNA transcripts. RT-PCR in the first round (using the HTBI primer set) targeted the TCR CDR3. In TCRdb, the multiplex PCR reads were re-called with MiXCR into one record per CDR3 protein. The sample consists of about 690,000 distinct CDR3 sequences, roughly 17% of them appearing once. V lost 6 bases, J lost 2 bases, and 5 bases stayed unmatched. This CDR3 spans 16 amino acids. Germline values: CDR1 MNHNS, CDR2 SASEGT.

The chain couples TRBV6-1 to TRBJ2-1, with TRBD2 matching 12 bases. This sequence originates from a man in his fifties or sixties with Graves' hyperthyroidism. Material for sequencing was blood. The CDR3 loop reads CASRSGLAGTYNEQFF. CDR3 DNA: TGTGCCAGCAGGAGTGGACTAGCGGGAACCTACAATGAGCAGTTCTTC.